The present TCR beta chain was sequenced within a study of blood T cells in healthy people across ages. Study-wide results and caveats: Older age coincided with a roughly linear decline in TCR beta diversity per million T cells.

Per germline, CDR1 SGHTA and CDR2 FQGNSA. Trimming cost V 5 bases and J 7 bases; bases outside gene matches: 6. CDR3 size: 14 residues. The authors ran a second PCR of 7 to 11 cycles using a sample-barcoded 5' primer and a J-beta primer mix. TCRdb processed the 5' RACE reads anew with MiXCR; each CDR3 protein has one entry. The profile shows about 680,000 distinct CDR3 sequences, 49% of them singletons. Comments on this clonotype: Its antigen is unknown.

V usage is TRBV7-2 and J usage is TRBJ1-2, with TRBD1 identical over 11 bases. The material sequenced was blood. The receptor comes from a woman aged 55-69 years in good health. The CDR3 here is CASSKGQGGFGYTF. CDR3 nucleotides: TGTGCCAGCAGCAAGGGACAGGGGGGATTTGGCTACACCTTC. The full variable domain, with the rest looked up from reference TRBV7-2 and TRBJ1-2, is GAGVSQSPSNKVTEKGKDVELRCDPISGHTALYWYRQSLGQGLEFLIYFQGNSAPDKSGLPSDRFSAERTGGSVSTLTIQRTQQEDSAVYLCASSKGQGGFGYTFGSGTRLTVV.